The 13 T cell receptor beta chains below were found in one sample sequenced in a study of patients and donors after allogeneic stem cell transplantation. TCRdb independently ran MiXCR on the RT-PCR reads; one entry per CDR3 protein. The sample has tens of thousands of distinct CDR3 sequences, roughly 38% seen once; the top ten hold just over 75%. Material for sequencing was blood, either unsorted or a sorted T cell fraction (not recorded which). These receptors were obtained from a human donor who was either an allogeneic HSCT recipient or a stem cell or donor lymphocyte infusion donor (not recorded which). It is not recorded whose cells these are; they may come from a transplant donor.

Only a few counts were recorded for this clonotype. The chain links TRBV10-3 to TRBJ2-7; 7 nucleotides agree with TRBD2. J was trimmed by 6 bases and V by 4 bases; bases with no gene match: 3. The germline V gene has CDR1 ENHRY and CDR2 SYGVKD. This CDR3 is 12 amino acids long. CDR3 region: CAISGGGSEQYV. CDR3 nucleotide sequence: TGTGCCATCAGTGGGGGGGGATCCGAGCAGTACGTC.

The chain uses TRBV6-1 and TRBJ1-5, with D uncertain. Germline lookup yields CDR1 MNHNS and CDR2 SASEGT. The CDR3 has 13 residues. V shed 8 bases and J shed 4 bases, with 12 bases lying between them. The CDR3 DNA sequence: TGTGCCAGCCGGCCCTCTAGGAATCAGCCCCAGCATTTT. It codes for CASRPSRNQPQHF.

The gene calls are TRBV11-1 and TRBJ2-3; the match to TRBD2 covers 11 bases. Germline V gene data show CDR1 as SGHAT and CDR2 as FQDESV (reference sequence). The CDR3 is 16 amino acids. Trimming cost V 3 bases and J 6 bases; bases outside gene matches: 8. CDR3 nucleotides: TGTGCCAGCAGCTTGGTCGGGACTAGCGGCGCGGATACGCAGTATTTT. This translates into CASSLVGTSGADTQYF.

The chain couples TRBV24-1 to TRBJ2-5; D unresolved. The CDR3 covers 13 residues. CDR1 and CDR2 (germline): KGHDR, SFDVKD. V dropped 2 bases and J dropped 4 bases, with 7 bases sitting between them. The CDR3 is CATSDSGRETQYF. For the CDR3, the DNA is TGTGCCACCAGTGATTCAGGCCGAGAGACCCAGTACTTC.

This rearrangement joins TRBV6-5 to TRBJ1-2, with D maybe TRBD1 (6 bases). The germline V and J ends were trimmed by 2 bases and 2 bases, with 9 bases remaining between them. This CDR3 is 14 amino acids long. Germline V CDR1 and CDR2: MNHEY, SVGAGI. CDR3 protein: CASSYTTGNYGYTF. The CDR3 DNA reads as TGTGCCAGCAGTTACACGACAGGAAACTATGGCTACACCTTC.

This clonotype was recorded a few times. The chain employs TRBV11-2 and TRBJ1-6; D ambiguous. The CDR3 is 12 residues long. Per germline, CDR1 SGHAT and CDR2 FQNNGV. V was clipped by 3 bases and J by 7 bases, with 4 bases between them. CDR3 in DNA: TGTGCCAGCAGCTTGGGGAATTCACCCCTCCACTTT. This codes for CASSLGNSPLHF.

The rearrangement joins TRBV27 to TRBJ2-7; 8 positions agree with TRBD2. Germline CDR1 and CDR2: MNHEY and SMNVEV (reference sequence). The CDR3 has 14 amino acids. V was pared by 3 bases and J by 2 bases, with 3 bases of the junction left unmatched. The chain's CDR3 is CASSFHGRAYEQYF. CDR3 sequence (DNA): TGTGCCAGCAGTTTTCACGGGAGGGCCTACGAGCAGTACTTC.

This clonotype occurred many times. This chain uses TRBV11-2 with TRBJ1-2; weak D call: TRBD1 (5 bases). V was cut by 5 bases and J by 1 base, with 14 bases left in between. This CDR3 contains 15 residues. CDR1 SGHAT and CDR2 FQNNGV come from the germline V gene. CDR3 coding DNA: TGTGCCAGCAGCCGACCCGAACAGGTTAACTATGGCTACACCTTC. As protein: CASSRPEQVNYGYTF.

The V call is TRBV7-3, the J call TRBJ1-3; TRBD1 matches 7 bases. Unmatched junction bases numbered 17, after V lost 5 bases and J lost 4 bases. Per germline, CDR1 SGHTA and CDR2 FQGTGA. This CDR3 has 18 amino acids. CDR3 sequence: CASSHNTTGDICGNTIYF. The CDR3 region has the DNA TGTGCCAGCAGCCACAATACCACAGGGGACATCTGCGGAAACACCATATATTTT. Using reference TRBV7-3 and TRBJ1-3 for the parts outside the CDR3, the full variable domain is GAGVSQTPSNKVTEKGKYVELRCDPISGHTALYWYRQSLGQGPEFLIYFQGTGAADDSGLPNDRFFAVRPEGSVSTLKIQRTERGDSAVYLCASSHNTTGDICGNTIYFGEGSWLTVV.

The rearrangement joins TRBV15 to TRBJ2-1; tentatively, D is TRBD1 or TRBD2 (5 bases each). Germline V gene sequence: CDR1 LNHNV, CDR2 YYDKDF (reference sequence). The CDR3 runs 14 residues. V lost 0 bases, J lost 12 bases, and 15 bases lay in between. CDR3 region: CATSRDPGREVQFF. The CDR3 DNA reads as TGTGCCACCAGCAGAGATCCGGGACGTGAAGTGCAGTTCTTC.

This clonotype appeared a few times. The chain uses TRBV29-1 and TRBJ1-1, with D perhaps matching TRBD1 (5 bases). Germline V gene sequence: CDR1 SQVTM, CDR2 ANQGSEA. Trimming cost V 6 bases and J 11 bases, with 13 bases left between them. CDR3 length: 10 residues. DNA of the CDR3: TGCAGCGTAGAATCAGGGAGGGCTTTCTTT. This translates into CSVESGRAFF. Together with reference TRBV29-1 and TRBJ1-1, the CDR3 gives the full variable domain: SAVISQKPSRDICQRGTSLTIQCQVDSQVTMMFWYRQQPGQSLTLIATANQGSEATYESGFVIDKFPISRPNLTFSTLTVSNMSPEDSSIYLCSVESGRAFFGQGTRLTVV.

J is TRBJ1-2 and V is TRBV7-9; D perhaps matches TRBD1 (5 bases). CDR1 and CDR2 from the germline V gene are SEHNR and FQNEAQ (reference sequence). The CDR3 loop spans 12 amino acids. Trimming pared 5 bases from V and 7 bases from J, leaving 11 bases between. In DNA form, the CDR3 reads TGTGCCAGCAGCCCCTGGGACGGTGGCTACACCTTC. Translated, it gives CASSPWDGGYTF.

The CDR3 reads CASSLGTVNYGYTF. Written as DNA, the CDR3 is TGTGCCAGCAGCTTAGGGACAGTTAACTATGGCTACACCTTC. This chain links TRBV7-2 with TRBJ1-2, with D perhaps matching TRBD1 (6 bases). Germline CDR1 and CDR2: SGHTA and FQGNSA. V lost 1 base to trimming and J lost 1 base, with 7 bases between them. The CDR3 extends over 14 amino acids.